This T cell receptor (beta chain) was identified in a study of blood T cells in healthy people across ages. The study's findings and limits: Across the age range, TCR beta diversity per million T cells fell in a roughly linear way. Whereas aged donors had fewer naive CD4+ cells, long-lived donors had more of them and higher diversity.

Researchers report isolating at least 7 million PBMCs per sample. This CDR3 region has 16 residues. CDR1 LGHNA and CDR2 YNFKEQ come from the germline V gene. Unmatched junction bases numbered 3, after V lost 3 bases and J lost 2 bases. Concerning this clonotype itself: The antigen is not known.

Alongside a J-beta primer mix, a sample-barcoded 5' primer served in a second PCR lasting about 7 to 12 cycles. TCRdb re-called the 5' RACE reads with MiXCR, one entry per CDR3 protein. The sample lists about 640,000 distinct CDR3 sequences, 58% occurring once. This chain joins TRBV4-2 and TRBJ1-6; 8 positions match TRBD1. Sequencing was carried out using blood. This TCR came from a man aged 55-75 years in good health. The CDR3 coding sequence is TGTGCCAGCAGCCAGGCAGGGGGCGCCTATAATTCACCCCTCCACTTT. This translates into CASSQAGGAYNSPLHF.